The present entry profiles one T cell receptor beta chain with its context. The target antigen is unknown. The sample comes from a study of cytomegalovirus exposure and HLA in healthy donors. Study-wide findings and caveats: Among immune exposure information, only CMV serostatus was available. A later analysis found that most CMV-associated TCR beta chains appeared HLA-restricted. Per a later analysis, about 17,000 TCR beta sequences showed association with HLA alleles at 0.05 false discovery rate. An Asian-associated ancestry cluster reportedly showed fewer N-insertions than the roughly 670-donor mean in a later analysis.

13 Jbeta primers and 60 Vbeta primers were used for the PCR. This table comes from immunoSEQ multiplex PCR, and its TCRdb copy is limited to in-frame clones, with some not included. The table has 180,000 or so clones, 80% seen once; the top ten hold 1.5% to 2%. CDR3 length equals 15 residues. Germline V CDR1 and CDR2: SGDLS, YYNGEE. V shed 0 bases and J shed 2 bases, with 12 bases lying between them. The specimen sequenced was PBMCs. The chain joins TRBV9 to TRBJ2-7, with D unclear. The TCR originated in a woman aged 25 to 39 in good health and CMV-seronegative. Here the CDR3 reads CASSVGLDPAYEQYF. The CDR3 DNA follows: TGTGCCAGCAGCGTAGGGCTAGACCCCGCCTACGAGCAGTACTTC.